The rows below give T cell receptor beta chains drawn from one sample of a study of T-cell reconstitution after alpha-beta-depleted transplantation in children. TCRdb ran MiXCR on the PCR reads and lists one entry per CDR3 protein. The data contain roughly 350,000 distinct CDR3 sequences, around 16% of them singletons. The input for sequencing was PBMCs, mostly from graft donor cells, taken 360 days after TCRalphabeta/CD19-depleted stem cell transplant. These receptors came from a male patient under 10 years old who had a stem cell transplant for acute lymphoblastic leukemia, so the T cells may come from the graft donor. The CDR3 runs from the conserved cysteine through the conserved F or W. A D gene is named only where the DNA matches it firmly. Expanded clones are given a class, and other clones once, few, many or no size at all.

CDR3aa,CDR3nt,d_gene,v_gene,j_gene,abundance
CASSQSSRGGNTIYF,TGTGCCAGCAGCCAATCGTCCCGGGGAGGAAACACCATATATTTT,.,TRBV16,TRBJ1-3,few
CSARGPEKLFF,TGCAGTGCTAGAGGACCTGAAAAACTGTTTTTT,.,TRBV20-1,TRBJ1-4,few
CASSFRLPNRGLAGNNEQFF,TGTGCCAGCAGCTTTAGGCTCCCCAACCGCGGGCTAGCGGGAAACAATGAGCAGTTCTTC,TRBD2,TRBV7-2,TRBJ2-1,.
CASSSPDGRTYNEQFF,TGTGCCAGCAGTTCCCCGGATGGGAGGACCTACAATGAGCAGTTCTTC,.,TRBV28,TRBJ2-1,many
CASSYSGTNYEQYF,TGTGCCAGCAGTTACTCGGGGACCAATTACGAGCAGTACTTC,.,TRBV6-5,TRBJ2-7,.
CATSDSNQETQYF,TGTGCCACCAGTGATTCGAACCAAGAGACCCAGTACTTC,.,TRBV24-1,TRBJ2-5,once
CASSPLRDSFYNEQFF,TGTGCCAGCAGCCCATTGCGGGACAGTTTTTACAATGAGCAGTTCTTC,.,TRBV7-6,TRBJ2-1,.
CASSITGPNIQYF,TGTGCCAGCAGTATCACAGGCCCCAACATTCAGTACTTC,.,TRBV12-3/TRBV12-4,TRBJ2-4,many
CATSEWLNTEAFF,TGTGCCACCAGCGAGTGGCTGAACACTGAAGCTTTCTTT,.,TRBV15,TRBJ1-1,many
CASSQPGLAGANQFF,TGCGCCAGCAGCCAACCCGGACTAGCGGGAGCCAACCAGTTCTTC,TRBD2,TRBV4-3,TRBJ2-1,.
CASSLGLAGSDIQYF,TGTGCCAGCAGCCTGGGACTAGCGGGATCGGACATTCAGTACTTC,TRBD2,TRBV4-2,TRBJ2-4,few
CASSGESGYTF,TGTGCCAGCAGTGGGGAGAGTGGCTACACCTTC,.,TRBV12-3/TRBV12-4,TRBJ1-2,few
CSVRENRASTGELFF,TGCAGCGTTCGAGAAAACAGGGCGAGCACCGGGGAGCTGTTTTTT,.,TRBV29-1,TRBJ2-2,many
CASSVGMRTDTQYF,TGTGCCAGCAGCGTAGGTATGCGCACAGATACGCAGTATTTT,.,TRBV9,TRBJ2-3,.
CASSLTLLAGGPYEQYF,TGTGCCAGCAGTTTAACCCTACTAGCGGGAGGCCCCTACGAGCAGTACTTC,TRBD2,TRBV28,TRBJ2-7,many
CASSSPGMGQYF,TGTGCCAGCAGTTCCCCGGGTATGGGACAGTATTTT,.,TRBV7-2,TRBJ2-3,few
CASSPPGGYNEQFF,TGTGCCAGCAGTCCTCCTGGCGGGTACAATGAGCAGTTCTTC,.,TRBV12-3/TRBV12-4,TRBJ2-1,.
CATSDLQGGGETQYF,TGTGCCACCAGTGATTTGCAGGGGGGTGGAGAGACCCAGTACTTC,.,TRBV24-1,TRBJ2-5,.
CASSQDGGPGLATNEKLFF,TGCGCCAGCAGCCAAGATGGGGGACCAGGTCTCGCAACTAATGAAAAACTGTTTTTT,.,TRBV4-3,TRBJ1-4,few
CASSWDRTGTSGKWESETQYF,TGTGCCAGCAGCTGGGACAGGACCGGGACTAGCGGAAAGTGGGAGTCAGAGACCCAGTACTTC,TRBD2,TRBV11-2,TRBJ2-5,.
CASSILRGRPADTQYF,TGTGCCAGCAGTATCCTACGCGGGAGACCCGCAGATACGCAGTATTTT,TRBD2,TRBV12-3/TRBV12-4,TRBJ2-3,many
CASSPTETGWHGELFF,TGCGCCAGCAGCCCGACGGAGACAGGGTGGCACGGGGAGCTGTTTTTT,TRBD1,TRBV5-1,TRBJ2-2,few
CASSIGTSYEQYF,TGTGCCAGTAGTATAGGAACTAGCTACGAGCAGTACTTC,.,TRBV19,TRBJ2-7,many
CASSPTTLAEQYF,TGTGCCAGCAGCCCCACTACTTTAGCGGAGCAGTACTTC,.,TRBV7-9,TRBJ2-7,.
CASSLASQVSYEQYF,TGTGCCAGCAGCTTAGCCAGTCAAGTCTCCTACGAGCAGTACTTC,.,TRBV7-2,TRBJ2-7,.
CSALTPGVYEQYF,TGCAGTGCCCTCACGCCCGGAGTCTACGAGCAGTACTTC,.,TRBV20-1,TRBJ2-7,.
CASSQGGSEQFF,TGCGCCAGCAGCCAAGGTGGGAGTGAGCAGTTCTTC,.,TRBV4-1,TRBJ2-1,many
CATSEPGTGADTQYF,TGTGCCACCAGTGAGCCTGGGACAGGGGCAGATACGCAGTATTTT,TRBD1,TRBV24-1,TRBJ2-3,many
CASSVGLAGVFEQFF,TGTGCCAGCAGCGTAGGACTAGCGGGAGTTTTTGAGCAGTTCTTC,TRBD2,TRBV9,TRBJ2-1,few
CASTPGVGPVITGELFF,TGTGCCAGCACTCCAGGGGTGGGGCCGGTGATCACCGGGGAGCTGTTTTTT,.,TRBV7-2,TRBJ2-2,few
CASSYSLTLGNNEQFF,TGTGCCAGCAGTTACTCTTTGACACTTGGGAACAATGAGCAGTTCTTC,.,TRBV6-5,TRBJ2-1,.